One and the same sample provided the 26 T cell receptor beta chains below, sequenced in a study of cytomegalovirus exposure and HLA in healthy donors (dated by TCRdb to the late 2010s). Receptor amplification or capture employed the immunoSEQ multiplex PCR assay. The multiplex PCR relied on a mix of 60 forward primers for TCR Vbeta segments and 13 reverse primers for TCR Jbeta segments. Held by TCRdb, this immuneACCESS table contains in-frame sequences only and omits some clones. Under half of the omission traces to an unresolved V gene where checked; the cause of the rest is unknown. This sample is represented by about 140,000 clones; around 77% of them were singletons. The ten largest account for approximately 4.9% of the sample. Sequencing was done on a sample of PBMCs. Every receptor here comes from a woman aged 45-65 years in good health and CMV-seronegative.

CDR3 region: CASKGGILWNQPQHF. The DNA for the CDR3 is TGTGCCAGCAAGGGGGGGATTCTTTGGAATCAGCCCCAGCATTTT. The chain joins TRBV27 to TRBJ1-5; possibly TRBD1 for D (6 bases). V was clipped by 7 bases and J by 4 bases, with 17 bases between them. The CDR3 has 15 amino acids. Germline assignment: CDR1 MNHEY and CDR2 SMNVEV (reference sequence).

V usage is TRBV4-1 and J usage is TRBJ1-3; 7 bases align to TRBD1. After removal of 4 bases from V and 0 bases from J, the junction contained 6 bases not matched to a gene. The CDR3 is 16 residues long. CDR1 is MGHRA, CDR2 YSYEKL, per germline. The CDR3 bases are TGCGCCAGCAGCCTCGGAGGGACAGTCTCTGGAAACACCATATATTTT. Translating gives CASSLGGTVSGNTIYF.

The DNA for the CDR3 is TGTGCCTGGAGTGGTAAAGCGGTGCCCACCGGGGAGCTGTTTTTT. Translation gives CAWSGKAVPTGELFF. The J gene is TRBJ2-2, the V gene TRBV30, with D tentatively TRBD2 (5 bases). Germline values: CDR1 GTSNPN, CDR2 SVGIG (reference sequence). Trimming took 1 base from V and 4 from J, leaving 13 bases between them. The CDR3 runs 15 residues. Looking up the rest from reference TRBV30 and TRBJ2-2 gives the full variable domain: SQTIHQWPATLVQPVGSPLSLECTVEGTSNPNLYWYRQAAGRGLQLLFYSVGIGQISSEVPQNLSASRPQDRQFILSSKKLLLSDSGFYLCAWSGKAVPTGELFFGEGSRLTVL.

By proportion, this clone is medium-sized. The chain joins TRBV15 to TRBJ1-1; D is uncertain. This CDR3 comprises 16 residues. Germline CDR1 LNHNV, CDR2 YYDKDF (reference sequence). Trimming left V 1 base short and J 0 bases short, with 12 bases between. CDR3 DNA: TGTGCCACCAGCAGAGTCGGGGTATGGGTGAACACTGAAGCTTTCTTT. Translation: CATSRVGVWVNTEAFF. The full variable domain, with the rest looked up from reference TRBV15 and TRBJ1-1, is DAMVIQNPRYQVTQFGKPVTLSCSQTLNHNVMYWYQQKSSQAPKLLFHYYDKDFNNEADTPDNFQSRRPNTSFCFLDIRSPGLGDTAMYLCATSRVGVWVNTEAFFGQGTRLTVV.

In the case of this clone: Other DNA sequences from this sample encode an identical CDR3 as well. The chain has TRBV5-1 and TRBJ2-5, with D possibly TRBD2 on 5 matching bases. Between the trimmed V and J ends, which lost 0 bases and 2 bases, there was a span of 8 bases. CDR1 and CDR2 (germline): SGHRS, YFSETQ. The length of the CDR3 is 14 residues. The CDR3 protein is CASSLGRVQETQYF. For the CDR3, the DNA is TGCGCCAGCAGCTTGGGGCGGGTTCAAGAGACCCAGTACTTC. The whole variable domain, remainder taken from reference TRBV5-1 and TRBJ2-5, is KAGVTQTPRYLIKTRGQQVTLSCSPISGHRSVSWYQQTPGQGLQFLFEYFSETQRNKGNFPGRFSGRQFSNSRSEMNVSTLELGDSALYLCASSLGRVQETQYFGPGTRLLVL.

The count of this clone is one. V and J are TRBV19 and TRBJ2-1, with a tentative D call TRBD2 (6 bases). The CDR3 is made up of 14 amino acids. Trimming removed 6 bases at V and 5 bases at J, with 14 bases between. CDR1 and CDR2 (germline): LNHDA, SQIVND (reference sequence). CDR3 region: CASRRVWGDNEQFF. CDR3 in DNA: TGTGCCAGTAGAAGGGTCTGGGGGGACAATGAGCAGTTCTTC. The complete variable domain, with remaining parts taken from reference TRBV19 and TRBJ2-1, reads DGGITQSPKYLFRKEGQNVTLSCEQNLNHDAMYWYRQDPGQGLRLIYYSQIVNDFQKGDIAEGYSVSREKKESFPLTVTSAQKNPTAFYLCASRRVWGDNEQFFGPGTRLTVL.

As DNA, the CDR3 is TGTGCCAGCAGCCGGGAGGTAGGAATAAGGACAGATACGCAGTATTTT. Its translation is CASSREVGIRTDTQYF. The rearrangement joins TRBV7-2 to TRBJ2-3; 7 bases fit TRBD2. Germline V CDR1 and CDR2: SGHTA, FQGNSA. After removal of 5 bases from V and 3 bases from J, the junction contained 11 bases not matched to a gene. This CDR3 comprises 16 residues.

The J gene is TRBJ1-5, the V gene TRBV15, with D hard to call. V shed 0 bases and J shed 0 bases, with 12 bases lying between them. In germline, CDR1 is LNHNV, CDR2 YYDKDF (reference sequence). The CDR3 consists of 17 residues. CDR3 nucleotides: TGTGCCACCAGCAGAGATTACGAGACAAATAGCAATCAGCCCCAGCATTTT. Translating it yields CATSRDYETNSNQPQHF.

The chain joins TRBV7-6 to TRBJ2-5; 8 nucleotides agree with TRBD2. Germline-derived CDR1 and CDR2 are SGHVS and FNYEAQ. V lost 6 bases, J lost 4 bases, and 4 bases stayed unmatched. This CDR3 contains 13 residues. The CDR3 region is CASSPTSGETQYF. For the CDR3, the DNA is TGTGCCAGCAGTCCTACTAGCGGAGAGACCCAGTACTTC.

The rearrangement uses TRBV5-4 and TRBJ2-1, with D possibly TRBD2 on 6 matching bases. The germline V gene encodes CDR1 SGHNT and CDR2 YYREEE (reference sequence). The CDR3 totals 15 residues. The V and J ends lost 7 bases and 8 bases respectively, with 22 bases between them. CDR3 DNA: TGTGCCAGCCGACGAGCCGGGACTGCTCGTTATGAGCAGTTCTTC. This codes for CASRRAGTARYEQFF.

This chain joins TRBV11-2 and TRBJ2-3, with TRBD2 identical over 16 bases. Trimming at V came to 1 base and at J to 5 bases, leaving 6 bases not matched to a gene. Germline CDR1 is SGHAT and CDR2 is FQNNGV. The CDR3 totals 18 residues. CDR3 amino acids: CASSLVGTSGGVIDTQYF. The CDR3 DNA sequence: TGTGCCAGCAGCTTAGTTGGGACTAGCGGGGGGGTAATAGATACGCAGTATTTT.

The chain is built from TRBV15 and TRBJ1-3, with D unresolved. The V gene lost 0 bases and the J gene lost 2 bases, with 14 bases spanning the gap. The CDR3 sequence is 17 residues long. Looked up from germline, CDR1 is LNHNV and CDR2 is YYDKDF (reference sequence). Here the CDR3 DNA reads TGTGCCACCAGCAGAGATCCTAACGCCCAGGCTGGAAACACCATATATTTT. It translates to CATSRDPNAQAGNTIYF.

This chain uses TRBV5-6 with TRBJ2-1; 8 bases align to TRBD2. Trimming cost V 4 bases and J 5 bases; bases outside gene matches: 8. This CDR3 contains 15 residues. CDR1 SGHDT and CDR2 YYEEEE come from the germline V gene. For the CDR3, the DNA is TGTGCCAGCAGCCAAATCGGGGGGGCCCACAATGAGCAGTTCTTC. Its protein product is CASSQIGGAHNEQFF.

This chain joins TRBV18 and TRBJ2-6, with D unresolved. The V gene's germline CDR1 is KGHSH and CDR2 LQKENI. This CDR3 contains 16 residues. Trimming took 3 bases from V and 0 from J, leaving 9 bases between them. CDR3 amino acids: CASSPQIDSGANVLTF. DNA of the CDR3: TGTGCCAGCTCACCCCAGATCGACTCTGGGGCCAACGTCCTGACTTTC. The entire variable domain, with the rest obtained from reference TRBV18 and TRBJ2-6, is as follows: NAGVMQNPRHLVRRRGQEARLRCSPMKGHSHVYWYRQLPEEGLKFMVYLQKENIIDESGMPKERFSAEFPKEGPSILRIQQVVRGDSAAYFCASSPQIDSGANVLTFGAGSRLTVL.

This rearrangement joins TRBV29-1 to TRBJ2-3; 14 nucleotides line up with TRBD2. This CDR3 contains 15 residues. Germline values: CDR1 SQVTM, CDR2 ANQGSEA. The V and J ends lost 4 bases and 0 bases, in that order; junction bases with no gene match: 0. The CDR3 region is CSVGTSGGSTDTQYF. The CDR3 DNA is TGCAGCGTTGGGACTAGCGGGGGGAGCACAGATACGCAGTATTTT.

The V and J genes are TRBV11-1 and TRBJ1-1, with a possible D match to TRBD1 (6 bases). The CDR3 has 14 amino acids. Germline lookup yields CDR1 SGHAT and CDR2 FQDESV (reference sequence). Trimming cost V 2 bases and J 10 bases, with 17 bases left between them. CDR3 nucleotide sequence: TGTGCCAGCAGCTTAATAGGGGGTGGTGCTCGAGCTTTCTTT. Amino acid sequence: CASSLIGGGARAFF.

The gene calls are TRBV10-1 and TRBJ1-1; TRBD1 might be the D (6 bases). Germline CDR1 WNHNN, CDR2 SYGVQD (reference sequence). This CDR3 has 13 residues. The ends were cut back, 6 bases at V and 1 base at J, with 9 bases in the middle. CDR3 sequence (DNA): TGCGCCAGCAGCGGACAGCAGAACACTGAAGCTTTCTTT. Translation gives CASSGQQNTEAFF.

The CDR3 DNA reads TGTGCCAGCAGCCAAAATCTAGCGGGGGCCCGCAATGAGCAGTTCTTC. Protein product: CASSQNLAGARNEQFF. V is TRBV4-2 and J is TRBJ2-1, with TRBD2 identical over 10 bases. Germline values: CDR1 LGHNA, CDR2 YNFKEQ. V lost 2 bases to trimming and J lost 6 bases; unmatched junction nucleotides: 7. This CDR3 spans 16 amino acids.

This chain uses TRBV6-1 with TRBJ2-2; the D gene is possibly TRBD1 (5 bases). The CDR3 is 15 residues long. Trimming pared 11 bases from V and 4 bases from J, leaving 20 bases between. The V gene's germline CDR1 is MNHNS and CDR2 SASEGT. CDR3 region: CAGSPSMGRTGELFF. Here the CDR3 DNA reads TGTGCCGGGTCCCCCTCGATGGGGCGCACCGGGGAGCTGTTTTTT.

The chain is built from TRBV6-5 and TRBJ1-2, with TRBD1 identical over 7 bases. The V segment lost 0 bases and the J segment 8 bases; nucleotides outside the gene matches: 9. This CDR3 is 15 amino acids long. Looked up from germline, CDR1 is MNHEY and CDR2 is SVGAGI. The CDR3 nucleotides read TGTGCCAGCAGTTACTCGGGGACAGCCAGTGGGGGCTACACCTTC. This encodes CASSYSGTASGGYTF.

V is TRBV18 and J is TRBJ1-2; a weak D match, TRBD1 (5 bases). The CDR3 sequence is 14 residues long. CDR1 is KGHSH, CDR2 LQKENI, per germline. The ends were cut back, 3 bases at V and 0 bases at J, with 8 bases in the middle. CDR3 residues: CASSPQGANYGYTF. The CDR3 DNA follows: TGTGCCAGCTCACCCCAGGGTGCTAACTATGGCTACACCTTC.

V and J are TRBV10-2 and TRBJ2-2; TRBD2 matches at 13 bases. The CDR3 length is 19 residues. Trimming removed 4 bases from V and 0 bases from J; junction bases left unmatched: 8. The V gene's germline CDR1 is WSHSY and CDR2 SAAADI. This CDR3 is CASSGGTGTSGANTGELFF. CDR3 nucleotides: TGCGCCAGCAGTGGGGGAACGGGGACTAGCGGGGCGAACACCGGGGAGCTGTTTTTT.

This chain connects TRBV5-5 to TRBJ2-2, with 8 bases lining up with TRBD1. The ends lost 4 bases at V and 1 base at J; junction bases unmatched: 12. The germline V gene encodes CDR1 SGHKS and CDR2 YYEKEE (reference sequence). CDR3 length equals 18 residues. CDR3 region: CASSRSSTGTGNTGELFF. As DNA, the CDR3 is TGTGCCAGCAGCCGATCATCAACCGGGACAGGGAACACCGGGGAGCTGTTTTTT.

The chain is built from TRBV14 and TRBJ2-7; 8 bases match TRBD1. The germline V gene encodes CDR1 SGHDN and CDR2 FVKESK. The CDR3 covers 15 residues. The V segment lost 0 bases and the J segment 6 bases; nucleotides outside the gene matches: 7. The chain's CDR3 is CASSQEGTGIGEQYF. The CDR3 bases are TGTGCCAGCAGCCAAGAGGGGACAGGAATTGGCGAGCAGTACTTC. The whole variable domain, remainder taken from reference TRBV14 and TRBJ2-7, is EAGVTQFPSHSVIEKGQTVTLRCDPISGHDNLYWYRRVMGKEIKFLLHFVKESKQDESGMPNNRFLAERTGGTYSTLKVQPAELEDSGVYFCASSQEGTGIGEQYFGPGTRLTVT.

The J gene is TRBJ2-5, the V gene TRBV30, with 9 bases lining up with TRBD2. Unmatched junction bases numbered 6, after V lost 2 bases and J lost 2 bases. The CDR3 totals 15 residues. Germline loops: CDR1 GTSNPN, CDR2 SVGIG (reference sequence). CDR3 loop: CAWSSPAGGQETQYF. CDR3 in DNA: TGTGCCTGGAGTTCTCCAGCGGGGGGACAAGAGACCCAGTACTTC.

The chain joins TRBV7-9 to TRBJ2-3; 12 positions match TRBD2. CDR3 length equals 19 residues. CDR1 is SEHNR and CDR2 is FQNEAQ in the germline V gene (reference sequence). The V gene end was trimmed by 5 bases and the J gene end by 4 bases; junction bases not matched to a gene: 16. CDR3 amino acids: CASSPYRLAGDGGPDTQYF. CDR3 coding DNA: TGTGCCAGCAGCCCCTATCGACTAGCGGGGGACGGCGGCCCAGATACGCAGTATTTT.